This T cell receptor beta chain was sequenced during a study of blood T cell repertoires in COVID-19. Method: immunoSEQ multiplex PCR; TCRdb's copy keeps in-frame clones and lacks some. The table lists roughly 120,000 clones, about 88% of them singletons, with 8.4% in the top ten. The CDR3 contains 13 residues. The V end was cut by 4 bases, the J end by 7 bases, with 11 bases between. This clone was seen a handful of times. What was sequenced was peripheral blood. The clonotype was recovered from a woman in her sixties or seventies who had recovered from COVID-19. The chain joins TRBV12-3 or TRBV12-4 to TRBJ1-5, with D possibly being TRBD1 (6 bases). The CDR3 coding sequence is TGTGCCAGCAGTTACAGGGAGAGCCAGCCCCAGCATTTT. Encoded protein: CASSYRESQPQHF.